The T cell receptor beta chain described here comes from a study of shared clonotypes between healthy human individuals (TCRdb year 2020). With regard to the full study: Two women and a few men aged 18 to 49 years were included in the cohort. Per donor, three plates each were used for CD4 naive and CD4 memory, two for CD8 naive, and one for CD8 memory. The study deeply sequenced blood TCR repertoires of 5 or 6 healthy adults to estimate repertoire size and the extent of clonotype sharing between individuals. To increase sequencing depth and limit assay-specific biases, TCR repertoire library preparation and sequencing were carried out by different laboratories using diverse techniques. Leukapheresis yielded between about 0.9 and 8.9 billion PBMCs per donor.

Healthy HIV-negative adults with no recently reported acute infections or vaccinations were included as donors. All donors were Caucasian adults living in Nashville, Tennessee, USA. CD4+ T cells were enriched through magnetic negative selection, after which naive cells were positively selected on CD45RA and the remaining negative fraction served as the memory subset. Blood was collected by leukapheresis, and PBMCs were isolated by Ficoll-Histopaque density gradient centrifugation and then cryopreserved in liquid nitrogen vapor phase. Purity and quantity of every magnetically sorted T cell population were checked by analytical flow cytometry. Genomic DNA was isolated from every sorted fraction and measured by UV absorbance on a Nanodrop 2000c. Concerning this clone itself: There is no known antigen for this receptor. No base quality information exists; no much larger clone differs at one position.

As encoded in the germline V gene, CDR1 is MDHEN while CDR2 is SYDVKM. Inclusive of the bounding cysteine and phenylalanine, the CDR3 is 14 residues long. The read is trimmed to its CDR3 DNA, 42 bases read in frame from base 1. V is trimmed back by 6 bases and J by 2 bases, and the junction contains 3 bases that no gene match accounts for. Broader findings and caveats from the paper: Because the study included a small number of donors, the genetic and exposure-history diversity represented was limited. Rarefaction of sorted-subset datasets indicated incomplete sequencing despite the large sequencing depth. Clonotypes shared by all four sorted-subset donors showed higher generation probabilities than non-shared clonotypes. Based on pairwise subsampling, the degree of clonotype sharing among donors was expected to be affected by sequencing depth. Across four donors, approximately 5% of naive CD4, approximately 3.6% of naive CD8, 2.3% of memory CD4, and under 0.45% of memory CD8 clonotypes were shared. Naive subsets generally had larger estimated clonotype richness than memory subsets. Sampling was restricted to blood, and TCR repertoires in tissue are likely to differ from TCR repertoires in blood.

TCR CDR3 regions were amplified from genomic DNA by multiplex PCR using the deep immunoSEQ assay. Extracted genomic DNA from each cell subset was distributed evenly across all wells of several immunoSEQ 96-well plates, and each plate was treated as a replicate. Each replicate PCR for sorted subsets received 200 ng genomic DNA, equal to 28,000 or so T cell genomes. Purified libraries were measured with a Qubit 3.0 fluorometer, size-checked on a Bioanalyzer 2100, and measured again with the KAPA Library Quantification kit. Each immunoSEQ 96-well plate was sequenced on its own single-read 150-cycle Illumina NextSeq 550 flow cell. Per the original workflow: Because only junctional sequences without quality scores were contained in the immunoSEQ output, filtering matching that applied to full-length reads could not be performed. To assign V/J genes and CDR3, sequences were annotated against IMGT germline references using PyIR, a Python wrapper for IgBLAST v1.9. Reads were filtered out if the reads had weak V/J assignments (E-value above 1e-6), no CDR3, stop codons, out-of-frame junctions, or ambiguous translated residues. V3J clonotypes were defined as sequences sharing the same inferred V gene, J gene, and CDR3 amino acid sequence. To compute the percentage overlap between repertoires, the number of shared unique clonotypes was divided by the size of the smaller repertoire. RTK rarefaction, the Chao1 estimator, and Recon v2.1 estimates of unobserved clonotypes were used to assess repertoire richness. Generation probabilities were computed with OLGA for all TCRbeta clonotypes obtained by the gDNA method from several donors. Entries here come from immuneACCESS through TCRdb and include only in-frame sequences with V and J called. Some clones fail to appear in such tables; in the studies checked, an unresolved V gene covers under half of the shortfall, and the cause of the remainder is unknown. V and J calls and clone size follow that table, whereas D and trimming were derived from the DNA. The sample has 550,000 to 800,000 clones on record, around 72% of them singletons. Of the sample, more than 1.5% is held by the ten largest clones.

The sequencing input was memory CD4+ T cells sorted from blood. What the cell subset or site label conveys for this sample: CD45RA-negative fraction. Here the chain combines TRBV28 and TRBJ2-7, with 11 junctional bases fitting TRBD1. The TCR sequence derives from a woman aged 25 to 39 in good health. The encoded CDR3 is CASRGTGGTYEQYF. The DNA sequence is TGTGCCAGCAGGGGGACAGGGGGGACCTACGAGCAGTACTTC.